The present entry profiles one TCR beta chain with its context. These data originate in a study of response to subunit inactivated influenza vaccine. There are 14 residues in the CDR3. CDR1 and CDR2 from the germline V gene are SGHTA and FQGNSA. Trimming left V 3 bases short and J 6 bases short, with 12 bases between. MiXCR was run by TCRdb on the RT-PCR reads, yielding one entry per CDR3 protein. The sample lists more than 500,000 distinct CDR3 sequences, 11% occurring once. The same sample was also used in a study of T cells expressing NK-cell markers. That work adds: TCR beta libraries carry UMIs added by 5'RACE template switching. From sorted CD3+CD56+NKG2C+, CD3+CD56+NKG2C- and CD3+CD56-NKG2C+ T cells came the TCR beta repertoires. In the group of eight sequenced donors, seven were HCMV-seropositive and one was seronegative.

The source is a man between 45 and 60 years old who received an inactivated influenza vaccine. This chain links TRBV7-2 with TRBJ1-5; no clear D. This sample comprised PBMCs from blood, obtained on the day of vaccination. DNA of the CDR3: TGTGCCAGCAGCTTGAGGTCACACGTTCAGCCCCAGCATTTT. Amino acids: CASSLRSHVQPQHF.